This T cell receptor beta chain was obtained from a study of shared clonotypes between healthy human individuals. Study-wide context: Used for every donor were three CD4 naive, three CD4 memory, two CD8 naive and one CD8 memory plate. Notes on the study in general: Clonotype sharing across a few donors was observed for about 5.2% of naive CD4 clonotypes. Researchers sampled blood only, noting tissue repertoires likely differ.

For this clone: No antigen is known for it.

Assay execution took place at the deep level. The data were produced by immunoSEQ multiplex PCR, yet TCRdb's version contains in-frame clones alone and is incomplete. The repertoire has more than 550,000 clones, around 70% of them found once; the top ten carry more than 1.5%. The CDR3 has 14 residues. Germline V gene sequence: CDR1 KGHSH, CDR2 LQKENI. V gave up 3 bases and J gave up 7 bases, with 13 bases separating them. V and J are TRBV18 and TRBJ2-1; D is perhaps TRBD1 or TRBD2 (5 bases each). The origin of this receptor is a woman aged 25 to 39 in good health. The sample comprised memory CD4+ T cells sorted from blood. Regarding subset: CD45RA-negative fraction. The CDR3 is CASSPIREGNEQFF. The DNA for the CDR3 is TGTGCCAGCTCACCGATTAGAGAGGGGAATGAGCAGTTCTTC.